Listed below are T cell receptor beta chains from one sample, sequenced in a study of T and B cells in COVID-19 patients. A single record per CDR3 protein comes from TCRdb applying MiXCR to the multiplex PCR reads. The repertoire holds roughly 15,000 distinct CDR3 sequences, about a quarter seen once, with about 3% in the top ten. Sequenced input: blood. Source of these receptors: a human donor who had recovered from COVID-19. CDR3s include the opening cysteine and the closing phenylalanine or tryptophan. The D gene is left open where the match is weak. Clone size appears in some rows only: once, few, many, or a class for an expanded clone.

-	TRBV6-5	-	TRBJ1-1	TGTGCCAGCAGTTACAGGGGTCTTGAAGCTTTCTTT	CASSYRGLEAFF
-	TRBV5-6	-	TRBJ1-1	TGTGCCAGCAGCGGGACGTTTACAGGACCGAACACTGAAGCTTTCTTT	CASSGTFTGPNTEAFF
TRBD2	TRBV19	medium-sized	TRBJ2-1	TGTGCCAGTAGGGGCGGGGGTGTAAGCTCCTACAATGAGCAGTTCTTC	CASRGGGVSSYNEQFF
TRBD1	TRBV18	few	TRBJ1-5	TGTGCCAGCTCACGCATCCGGGACAGTCCCGATCAGCCCCAGCATTTT	CASSRIRDSPDQPQHF
-	TRBV6-2/TRBV6-3	many	TRBJ2-2	TGTGCCAGCAGTTACCAAAGCGGGAACACCGGGGAGCTGTTTTTT	CASSYQSGNTGELFF
-	TRBV6-1	few	TRBJ1-1	TGTGCCAGCGGGACACCGGGACGCACAGGAGGCACTGAAGCTTTCTTT	CASGTPGRTGGTEAFF
-	TRBV28	-	TRBJ2-7	TGTGCCAGCAGTTTCGTCGTGGGGACACGACTGACCTACGAGCAGTACTTC	CASSFVVGTRLTYEQYF
-	TRBV5-5	medium-sized	TRBJ2-2	TGTGCCAGCAGCTCTCTTGGGGAGTACACCGGGGAGCTGTTTTTT	CASSSLGEYTGELFF
-	TRBV18	-	TRBJ1-5	TGTGCCAGCTCACTTCAGGGTTTTAGTCAGCCCCAGCATTTT	CASSLQGFSQPQHF
-	TRBV5-6	-	TRBJ1-1	TGTGCCAGCAGCTTGGCCGAGACAGTCCATAGAGCTTTCTTT	CASSLAETVHRAFF
-	TRBV6-5	-	TRBJ1-1	TGTGCCAGCAGTTACTCGATCTACGAGAGGGTAAACACTGAAGCTTTCTTT	CASSYSIYERVNTEAFF